Shown below are 21 T cell receptor beta chains from a single sample sequenced in a study of identical twins listed by TCRdb under 2016. The library was prepared using 5' RACE. TCRdb shows the sequencer as Illumina HiSeq 2000. In-frame beta chains were kept once TCRdb had trimmed the public reads at Q25 with fastp and called clones with MiXCR. Every distinct CDR3 protein forms one entry, paired with its most common genes and DNA. The sample table lists about 470,000 distinct CDR3 sequences, 20% to 25% of them with a count of one. 2.5% to 3.5% of the sample is in the top ten clones. Another study also made use of these data, one on T cells expressing NK-cell markers.

The specimen sequenced was CD4+ T cells sorted from blood. These receptors were obtained from a woman aged 18-29 years in good health.

The chain couples TRBV7-8 to TRBJ1-4; tentative D call: TRBD1 (5 bases). This CDR3 region has 14 residues. V was cut by 5 bases and J by 6 bases, with 13 bases left in between. CDR1 and CDR2 (germline): SGHVS, FQNEAQ. The CDR3 reads CASSHGTSDEKLFF. The CDR3 coding sequence is TGTGCCAGCAGCCACGGGACGTCGGATGAAAAACTGTTTTTT.

This clonotype was seen only a few times. V gene TRBV20-1 combines with J gene TRBJ1-4, with D hard to call. There are 13 residues in the CDR3. V was cut by 3 bases and J by 8 bases, with 13 bases left in between. The germline V gene encodes CDR1 DFQATT and CDR2 SNEGSKA (reference sequence). Written as DNA, the CDR3 is TGCAGTGCTAGCGGCAGGTTTACAGAAAAACTGTTTTTT. This codes for CSASGRFTEKLFF.

Many counts were recorded for this clonotype. This chain uses TRBV4-3 with TRBJ2-1; 7 nucleotides align to TRBD2. Germline CDR1 LGHNA, CDR2 YSLEER. The CDR3 is 16 residues long. V shed 4 bases, J shed 4 bases, and the junction held 10 bases outside the gene matches. The CDR3: CASSLRLASGYNEQFF. The CDR3 DNA reads as TGCGCCAGCAGCCTCCGGCTTGCTAGCGGATACAATGAGCAGTTCTTC.

This chain connects TRBV12-3 or TRBV12-4 to TRBJ1-1; possibly TRBD1 for D (5 bases). The CDR3 contains 12 residues. V lost 6 bases and J lost 10, with 15 bases in between. The CDR3 loop reads CASSRDFSGAFF. For the CDR3, the DNA is TGTGCCAGCAGCCGGGACTTCTCGGGAGCTTTCTTT.

This chain joins TRBV5-1 and TRBJ2-3, with D hard to call. Trimming removed 3 bases at V and 3 bases at J, with 11 bases between. Germline CDR1 SGHRS, CDR2 YFSETQ. The CDR3 sequence is 14 residues long. The CDR3 sequence: CASSYQRATDTQYF. The CDR3 region has the DNA TGCGCCAGCAGCTACCAAAGGGCAACAGATACGCAGTATTTT. Full variable domain (remainder filled in from reference TRBV5-1 and TRBJ2-3): KAGVTQTPRYLIKTRGQQVTLSCSPISGHRSVSWYQQTPGQGLQFLFEYFSETQRNKGNFPGRFSGRQFSNSRSEMNVSTLELGDSALYLCASSYQRATDTQYFGPGTRLTVL.

The sample holds a few counts of this clonotype. The CDR3 loop is CASSTQKRTGELFF. CDR3 bases: TGTGCCAGCAGCACCCAGAAACGTACCGGGGAGCTGTTTTTT. V and J are TRBV7-9 and TRBJ2-2; D uncertain. Germline V gene data show CDR1 as SEHNR and CDR2 as FQNEAQ (reference sequence). V dropped 5 bases and J dropped 5 bases, with 12 bases sitting between them. The CDR3 spans 14 residues.

The rearrangement links TRBV20-1 to TRBJ2-7; 8 bases line up with TRBD1. CDR3 length: 14 residues. With 0 bases clipped from V and 9 bases from J, the junction kept 10 bases outside the gene matches. Germline assignment: CDR1 DFQATT and CDR2 SNEGSKA (reference sequence). The DNA of the CDR3 is TGCAGTGCTAGAGAATCCAGGGGGCAAATCGGGCAGTACTTC. It translates to CSARESRGQIGQYF.

The chain recombines TRBV2 with TRBJ2-7, with 7 bases identical to TRBD2. CDR3 length: 15 amino acids. Trimming took 1 base from V and 0 from J; bases not matched to a gene: 3. Germline lookup yields CDR1 SNHLY and CDR2 FYNNEI. As DNA, the CDR3 is TGTGCCAGCAGTGAAGAGGGGAGGGCCTCCTACGAGCAGTACTTC. Translated: CASSEEGRASYEQYF.

In its sample, this clonotype was seen a few times. This rearrangement joins TRBV10-1 to TRBJ2-1, with 8 nucleotides matching TRBD2. V shed 4 bases, J shed 0 bases, and the junction held 5 bases outside the gene matches. The CDR3 runs 16 residues. Germline-derived CDR1 and CDR2 are WNHNN and SYGVQD (reference sequence). CDR3 protein: CASSVSGGLSYNEQFF. DNA for the CDR3: TGCGCCAGCAGTGTGAGCGGGGGCCTCTCCTACAATGAGCAGTTCTTC.

The chain carries TRBV6-2 or TRBV6-3 and TRBJ1-3, with D hard to call. The germline gives CDR1 MNHEY, CDR2 SVGEGT. V gave up 6 bases and J gave up 0 bases, with 12 bases separating them. This CDR3 spans 15 amino acids. In DNA form, the CDR3 reads TGTGCCAGCAGCTTTCCAGGAGCCTCTGGAAACACCATATATTTT. Translation gives CASSFPGASGNTIYF.

In this sample, this clonotype turned up a few times. The chain recombines TRBV10-3 with TRBJ2-7; D is undetermined. Germline CDR1 ENHRY, CDR2 SYGVKD. The CDR3 length is 12 residues. V was shortened by 4 bases and J by 6 bases, with 10 bases between the two germline ends. CDR3 in DNA: TGTGCCATCAGTGGGACGGCAAGCGAGCAGTACTTC. It yields the protein CAISGTASEQYF.

This chain connects TRBV6-2 or TRBV6-3 to TRBJ2-5; D perhaps matches TRBD1 (6 bases). Germline CDR1 reads MNHEY; CDR2 reads SVGEGT. This CDR3 is 14 amino acids long. Trimming pared 7 bases from V and 5 bases from J, leaving 17 bases between. CDR3 protein: CASKLTQGSETQYF. CDR3 sequence (DNA): TGTGCCAGCAAATTAACACAGGGATCGGAGACCCAGTACTTC.

In this sample, this clonotype turned up many times. V is TRBV20-1 and J is TRBJ2-7; 12 bases match TRBD2. This CDR3 is built from 14 residues. CDR1 and CDR2 from the germline V gene are DFQATT and SNEGSKA (reference sequence). The trim removed 5 bases at V and 2 bases at J, leaving 4 bases unmatched. CDR3 nucleotides: TGCAGTGCTGCAAGACTAGCGGGGGCCTACGAGCAGTACTTC. This encodes CSAARLAGAYEQYF.

This clonotype has only a few counts. J is TRBJ1-2 and V is TRBV15; the D is unclear. The CDR3 runs to 12 residues. CDR1 is LNHNV and CDR2 is YYDKDF in the germline V gene (reference sequence). Deletions cut 6 bases from V and 7 bases from J, with 12 bases between. CDR3 in amino acids: CATRGSYGGYTF. CDR3 sequence (DNA): TGTGCCACCAGAGGCTCCTATGGTGGCTACACCTTC.

This clonotype was picked up many times. The chain uses TRBV3-1 and TRBJ2-5; D unclear. This CDR3 region has 14 residues. V gave up 2 bases and J gave up 4 bases, with 11 bases separating them. Germline V gives CDR1 LGHDT, CDR2 YNNKEL (reference sequence). The CDR3 here is CASSQRAIRETQYF. As DNA, the CDR3 is TGTGCCAGCAGCCAAAGGGCAATCCGAGAGACCCAGTACTTC.

The sample holds a few counts of this clonotype. V and J are TRBV20-1 and TRBJ2-7; the D is unclear. This CDR3 is built from 12 residues. Germline V gives CDR1 DFQATT, CDR2 SNEGSKA (reference sequence). V shed 2 bases and J shed 2 bases, with 7 bases lying between them. For the CDR3, the DNA is TGCAGTGCTAGAAAGCCCGCCTACGAGCAGTACTTC. It specifies CSARKPAYEQYF.

Only a few counts were recorded for this clonotype. The chain couples TRBV12-3 or TRBV12-4 to TRBJ1-5; D not certain. Trimming removed 1 base at V and 5 bases at J, with 9 bases between. The CDR3 consists of 14 residues. CDR3 nucleotides: TGTGCCAGCAGTTTAGTAAACCGGGATCAGCCCCAGCATTTT. Protein product: CASSLVNRDQPQHF.

The chain uses TRBV18 and TRBJ2-5, with D possibly matching TRBD2 (5 bases). This CDR3 spans 14 amino acids. The germline V and J ends were trimmed by 2 bases and 1 base, with 8 bases remaining between them. CDR1 is KGHSH, CDR2 LQKENI, per germline. In DNA form, the CDR3 reads TGTGCCAGCTCACCAATGAGGGTCCAAGAGACCCAGTACTTC. This gives the protein CASSPMRVQETQYF.

The chain has TRBV5-1 and TRBJ2-1; perhaps TRBD1 as D (5 bases). Germline CDR1 reads SGHRS; CDR2 reads YFSETQ. The CDR3 runs 14 residues. The ends were cut back, 0 bases at V and 7 bases at J, with 11 bases in the middle. This chain's CDR3 is CASSLAQGRNEQFF. The CDR3 nucleotides are TGCGCCAGCAGCTTGGCTCAGGGTAGGAATGAGCAGTTCTTC.

The rearrangement joins TRBV9 to TRBJ2-5; 7 positions match TRBD2. This CDR3 comprises 12 residues. V shed 7 bases and J 5 bases; nucleotides not matched to a gene: 5. Per the germline V gene, CDR1 is SGDLS and CDR2 is YYNGEE. The CDR3 loop reads CASGGESETQYF. The CDR3 nucleotides read TGTGCCAGCGGGGGGGAGTCGGAGACCCAGTACTTC.

In this sample, this clonotype turned up a few times. The chain employs TRBV3-1 and TRBJ1-2; a weak D match, TRBD1 (5 bases). The V gene's germline CDR1 is LGHDT and CDR2 YNNKEL (reference sequence). The CDR3 covers 15 residues. The V and J ends lost 0 bases and 4 bases respectively, with 12 bases between them. The CDR3 sequence is CASSQESAGIYGYTF. For the CDR3, the DNA is TGTGCCAGCAGCCAAGAATCGGCAGGGATCTATGGCTACACCTTC.